These T cell receptor beta chains were read from a single sample in a study of blood T cells in healthy people across ages. From the 5' RACE reads, TCRdb called clonotypes with MiXCR, one entry per CDR3 protein. The data show more than 650,000 distinct CDR3 sequences, with about 55% seen just once and about 42% held by the top ten. Sequencing was carried out using blood. The receptors were sampled from an elderly man in good health. Each CDR3 is given with its conserved first and last residue. D genes are given only for firm matches. A clone size is listed for some rows: how often the clone was seen (once, few, many), or a class if it is expanded.

abundance	d_gene	v_gene	j_gene	CDR3aa	CDR3nt
-	-	TRBV24-1	TRBJ2-7	CATSESPPARGSSYEQYF	TGTGCCACCAGTGAATCGCCGCCCGCTAGGGGGAGCTCCTACGAGCAGTACTTC
few	-	TRBV27	TRBJ2-7	CASSPGPLSSYEQYF	TGTGCCAGCAGTCCGGGACCTCTGAGCTCCTACGAGCAGTACTTC
-	-	TRBV11-2	TRBJ1-6	CASSLAPSYNSPLHF	TGTGCCAGCAGCTTGGCTCCCTCCTATAATTCACCCCTCCACTTT
-	-	TRBV29-1	TRBJ2-3	CSVLAGSTDTQYF	TGCAGCGTATTGGCAGGCTCTACAGATACGCAGTATTTT
-	TRBD2	TRBV12-3/TRBV12-4	TRBJ2-7	CASSLSLAGDFREQYF	TGTGCCAGCAGTTTATCACTAGCGGGAGATTTTCGCGAGCAGTACTTC
few	TRBD2	TRBV29-1	TRBJ2-1	CSAGLAGSYNEQFF	TGCAGCGCCGGTCTAGCGGGATCCTACAATGAGCAGTTCTTC
-	-	TRBV9	TRBJ2-3	CASSVQGQQDTQYF	TGTGCCAGCAGCGTCCAGGGGCAGCAAGATACGCAGTATTTT
-	-	TRBV24-1	TRBJ2-1	CATSDDRQSLYNEQFF	TGTGCCACCAGTGATGATAGACAGTCATTATACAATGAGCAGTTCTTC
-	-	TRBV4-1	TRBJ1-5	CASSQVFSGSQNVRSNQPQHF	TGCGCCAGCAGCCAAGTATTCTCGGGCAGCCAGAACGTCCGTAGCAATCAGCCCCAGCATTTT
-	TRBD2	TRBV12-3/TRBV12-4	TRBJ2-3	CASRDSGRHRYAYF	TGTGCCAGCAGAGATAGCGGGAGGCACAGATACGCGTATTTT
-	TRBD1	TRBV20-1	TRBJ1-4	CSAAPTDRGREKLFF	TGCAGTGCTGCCCCTACGGACAGGGGGCGGGAAAAACTGTTTTTT
-	TRBD2	TRBV10-2	TRBJ2-7	CASTPGLAGSYEQYF	TGCGCCAGCACCCCCGGACTAGCGGGGTCCTACGAGCAGTACTTC
-	-	TRBV29-1	TRBJ1-2	CSVEKYYGYGYTF	TGCAGCGTTGAGAAGTATTACGGCTATGGCTACACCTTC
few	TRBD2	TRBV5-1	TRBJ2-1	CASSLREGLLNEQFF	TGCGCCAGCAGTCTGAGGGAGGGCCTCCTGAATGAGCAGTTCTTC
few	TRBD2	TRBV7-2	TRBJ2-3	CASSLLAGAGIDTQYF	TGTGCCAGCAGCTTACTAGCGGGAGCGGGGATAGATACGCAGTATTTT
-	TRBD2	TRBV20-1	TRBJ2-1	CSAKKPGGRLHEQFF	TGCAGTGCTAAGAAACCGGGCGGGAGGCTCCATGAGCAGTTCTTC
-	-	TRBV5-1	TRBJ2-7	CASSLDGGREQYF	TGCGCCAGCAGCTTGGATGGTGGGCGCGAGCAGTACTTC
few	-	TRBV3-1	TRBJ1-2	CASSRDGGSYGYTF	TGTGCCAGCAGCCGGGACGGGGGGTCCTATGGCTACACCTTC
-	-	TRBV20-1	TRBJ2-7	CSALPQSSYEQYF	TGCAGTGCCCTCCCGCAGAGCTCCTACGAGCAGTACTTC
few	TRBD1	TRBV28	TRBJ1-5	CASSFPGQGMGPQHF	TGTGCCAGCAGTTTCCCCGGACAGGGGATGGGGCCCCAGCATTTT
-	TRBD1	TRBV20-1	TRBJ2-7	CSASPTTGGYEQYF	TGCAGTGCTAGCCCCACGACAGGGGGCTACGAGCAGTACTTC
-	-	TRBV3-1	TRBJ2-1	CASSLRAEQAGNEQFF	TGTGCCAGCAGCCTGAGGGCCGAGCAGGCGGGCAATGAGCAGTTCTTC
-	-	TRBV12-5	TRBJ1-2	CASGLVRERHGGYTF	TGTGCTAGTGGTTTGGTACGAGAAAGACATGGGGGCTACACCTTC
-	TRBD2	TRBV24-1	TRBJ2-1	CATSDPTGGKRNEQFF	TGTGCCACCAGTGACCCCACGGGGGGAAAACGCAATGAGCAGTTCTTC
-	-	TRBV29-1	TRBJ2-1	CSVVRGAPNEQFF	TGCAGCGTTGTTAGAGGGGCCCCCAATGAGCAGTTCTTC
-	TRBD1	TRBV29-1	TRBJ1-1	CSVAQQGADTEAFF	TGCAGCGTGGCCCAGCAGGGGGCGGACACTGAAGCTTTCTTT
-	TRBD1	TRBV7-9	TRBJ2-2	CASSLTQGAIGELFF	TGTGCCAGCAGCTTAACCCAGGGGGCGATCGGGGAGCTGTTTTTT
few	-	TRBV6-6	TRBJ1-1	CASRGSTGTEAFF	TGTGCCAGCAGGGGGTCTACGGGCACTGAAGCTTTCTTT
-	-	TRBV14	TRBJ1-2	CASSRDFEGYTF	TGTGCCAGCAGCCGGGACTTTGAGGGCTACACCTTC
few	-	TRBV10-3	TRBJ2-1	CAISESPPEQFF	TGTGCCATCAGTGAGTCTCCTCCTGAGCAGTTCTTC
-	TRBD2	TRBV28	TRBJ2-7	CASDALGGGRYEQYF	TGTGCCAGCGACGCCCTCGGCGGGGGACGCTACGAGCAGTACTTC
-	-	TRBV5-1	TRBJ2-4	CASRSTGLVIQYF	TGCGCCAGCAGATCAACAGGGTTAGTCATTCAGTACTTC
-	TRBD2	TRBV12-3/TRBV12-4	TRBJ2-7	CASSSRGASPEQYF	TGTGCCAGCAGTTCGCGGGGGGCTAGTCCCGAGCAGTACTTC
-	-	TRBV2	TRBJ2-1	CASTPAGEQFF	TGTGCCAGCACTCCGGCTGGTGAGCAGTTCTTC